This TCR beta chain originates from a study of cytomegalovirus exposure and HLA in healthy donors. Germline V gene data show CDR1 as SGDLS and CDR2 as YYNGEE. J lost 3 bases, V lost 0 bases, and 3 bases had no gene match. This CDR3 is built from 14 residues. A multiplex PCR was run with 60 Vbeta primers and 13 Jbeta primers. Clones were read by immunoSEQ multiplex PCR, and TCRdb kept only the in-frame ones, dropping some. The sample yields around 160,000 clones, 65% to 80% seen once. A single count supports this clone. Antigen unknown. Study-wide results and limits: Sequencing likely caused a cluster of highly shared sequence variants.

This TCR was sampled from a man in his forties in good health and CMV-seropositive. The chain couples TRBV9 to TRBJ2-7; 7 nucleotides match TRBD2. Sequencing used PBMCs. The CDR3 nucleotides are TGTGCCAGCAGCGTAGTTGCGGGAGACTACGAGCAGTACTTC. This gives the protein CASSVVAGDYEQYF. The whole variable domain, filled in from reference TRBV9 and TRBJ2-7, reads DSGVTQTPKHLITATGQRVTLRCSPRSGDLSVYWYQQSLDQGLQFLIQYYNGEERAKGNILERFSAQQFPDLHSELNLSSLELGDSALYFCASSVVAGDYEQYFGPGTRLTVT.